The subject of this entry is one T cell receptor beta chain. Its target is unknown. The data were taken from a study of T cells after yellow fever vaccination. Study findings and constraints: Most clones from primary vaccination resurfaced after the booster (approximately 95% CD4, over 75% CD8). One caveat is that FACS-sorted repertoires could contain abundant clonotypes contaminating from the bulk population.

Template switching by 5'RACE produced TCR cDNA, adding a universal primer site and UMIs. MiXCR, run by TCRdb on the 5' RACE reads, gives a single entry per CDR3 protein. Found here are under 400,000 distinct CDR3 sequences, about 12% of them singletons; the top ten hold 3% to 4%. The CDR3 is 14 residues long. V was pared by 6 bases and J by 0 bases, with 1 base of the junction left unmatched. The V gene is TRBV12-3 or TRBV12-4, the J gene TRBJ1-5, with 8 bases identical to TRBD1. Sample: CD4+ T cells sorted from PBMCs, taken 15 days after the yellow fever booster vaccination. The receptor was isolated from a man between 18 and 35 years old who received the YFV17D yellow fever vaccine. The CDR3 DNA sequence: TGTGCCAGCAGGGGACAGGTTAGCAATCAGCCCCAGCATTTT. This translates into CASRGQVSNQPQHF.